In this sample, the clone carrying this T cell receptor beta chain turned up a few times. As yet, its antigen is unknown. This sample is part of a study of T-cell reconstitution after alpha-beta-depleted transplantation in children. Study conclusions and caveats: Hyperexpanded clones declined; after one year, newly produced T cells mostly supplied diversity. Surviving recipient T cells and thymic progenitors underlay high day-60 TCRbeta diversity in some patients. About two months after transplant, alpha-beta T cells reportedly came from several hundred expanded graft clones.

The TCRbeta library was prepared with unique molecular identifiers. A single record per CDR3 protein comes from TCRdb applying MiXCR to the PCR reads. Found here are hundreds of thousands of distinct CDR3 sequences, 13% of them singletons; the top ten hold around 2.2%. The specimen was PBMCs, mostly from graft donor cells, collected 360 days after TCRalphabeta/CD19-depleted stem cell transplant. The receptor was derived from a male patient younger than 18 who had a stem cell transplant for acute myeloid leukemia, so the T cells may come from the graft donor.

The CDR3 spells CASSVLATSYEQYF. CDR3 coding DNA: TGTGCCAGCAGCGTACTAGCGACCTCCTACGAGCAGTACTTC. The chain employs TRBV14 and TRBJ2-7; 7 bases align to TRBD2. CDR1 and CDR2 (germline): SGHDN, FVKESK. The CDR3 has 14 residues. The trim removed 5 bases at V and 0 bases at J, leaving 4 bases unmatched.